A selection of T cell receptor beta chains follows, all from one sample in a study of identical twins. TCRdb recomputed calls from the 5' RACE reads with MiXCR, one row per CDR3 protein. Of 690,000 or so distinct CDR3 sequences listed, roughly 6.2% are singletons. The sample comprised naive T cells sorted from blood. These receptors all come from a man aged 18 to 35 in good health. Each CDR3 is given with its conserved first and last residue. The D gene is left open where the match is weak. A row's size may be missing; if present it is once, few, many or a size class.

cdr3_nt: TGCAGTGCTAGAGGTCTGACTAGCGGTCTCTCAGATACGCAGTATTTT
cdr3_aa: CSARGLTSGLSDTQYF
j_call: TRBJ2-3
v_call: TRBV20-1
d_call: TRBD2
clone_size: few

cdr3_nt: TGCAGTGCTAGACAAGGAGGGGAGCCCCAGCATTTT
cdr3_aa: CSARQGGEPQHF
j_call: TRBJ1-5
v_call: TRBV20-1
d_call: NA
clone_size: many

cdr3_nt: TGTGCCAGCAGCTTAGATCCTGTACTAGCGGGAGTGTTGCAGTTCTTC
cdr3_aa: CASSLDPVLAGVLQFF
j_call: TRBJ2-1
v_call: TRBV11-2
d_call: TRBD2
clone_size: few

cdr3_nt: TGTGCCAGCAGCTTGGGACAGGGGGACAATCAGCCCCAGCATTTT
cdr3_aa: CASSLGQGDNQPQHF
j_call: TRBJ1-5
v_call: TRBV5-6
d_call: TRBD1
clone_size: many

cdr3_nt: TGCAGCGCTCTAAAGAACACCGGGGAGCTGTTTTTT
cdr3_aa: CSALKNTGELFF
j_call: TRBJ2-2
v_call: TRBV29-1
d_call: NA
clone_size: many

cdr3_nt: TGTGCCATCAGTGAGCCCCCCCTTGATGAGCAGTTCTTC
cdr3_aa: CAISEPPLDEQFF
j_call: TRBJ2-1
v_call: TRBV10-3
d_call: NA
clone_size: few

cdr3_nt: TGTGCCAGCACCGACGCGTTAGAGAAGTTCTTC
cdr3_aa: CASTDALEKFF
j_call: TRBJ2-1
v_call: TRBV12-3/TRBV12-4
d_call: NA
clone_size: many

cdr3_nt: TGTGCCACCGAGGGGGGCACCGGGGAGCTGTTTTTT
cdr3_aa: CATEGGTGELFF
j_call: TRBJ2-2
v_call: TRBV3-1
d_call: NA
clone_size: few

cdr3_nt: TGTGCCACCAGCCCCTGGACAGGGGTTGAAAAACTGTTTTTT
cdr3_aa: CATSPWTGVEKLFF
j_call: TRBJ1-4
v_call: TRBV15
d_call: TRBD1
clone_size: many

cdr3_nt: TGTGCCAGCAGCCAAGATCCCGGACTAGTGGGCGATACGCAGTATTTT
cdr3_aa: CASSQDPGLVGDTQYF
j_call: TRBJ2-3
v_call: TRBV4-2
d_call: TRBD2
clone_size: many

cdr3_nt: TGTGCCACCAGCCCCGGAGGACTCAACACCGGGGAGCTGTTTTTT
cdr3_aa: CATSPGGLNTGELFF
j_call: TRBJ2-2
v_call: TRBV7-2
d_call: NA
clone_size: few

cdr3_nt: TGCAGCGCCGAAAGACTAGCGGGAGACGGTGAGCAGTTCTTC
cdr3_aa: CSAERLAGDGEQFF
j_call: TRBJ2-1
v_call: TRBV29-1
d_call: TRBD2
clone_size: many

cdr3_nt: TGTGCCAGCAGCTTATTTGGACAGGGGTCCACCGGGGAGCTGTTTTTT
cdr3_aa: CASSLFGQGSTGELFF
j_call: TRBJ2-2
v_call: TRBV7-7
d_call: TRBD1
clone_size: NA

cdr3_nt: TGTGCCAGCCGGGACAGGGGCGCCGGGGAGCTGTTTTTT
cdr3_aa: CASRDRGAGELFF
j_call: TRBJ2-2
v_call: TRBV28
d_call: TRBD1
clone_size: NA

cdr3_nt: TGTGCCAGCAGCCCTTCCGGACTAGCGACAGATACGCAGTATTTT
cdr3_aa: CASSPSGLATDTQYF
j_call: TRBJ2-3
v_call: TRBV5-5
d_call: TRBD2
clone_size: few

cdr3_nt: TGTGCCAGTAGTAACCCTGGACAGGGGGCTTACCAAGAGACCCAGTACTTC
cdr3_aa: CASSNPGQGAYQETQYF
j_call: TRBJ2-5
v_call: TRBV19
d_call: TRBD1
clone_size: few

cdr3_nt: TGCGCCAGCAGCAGCCGATGGGGCACGGGGACCACAGATACGCAGTATTTT
cdr3_aa: CASSSRWGTGTTDTQYF
j_call: TRBJ2-3
v_call: TRBV5-1
d_call: NA
clone_size: many

cdr3_nt: TGTGCCAGCAGCTTCTTTGGCGGGGAGCTGTTTTTT
cdr3_aa: CASSFFGGELFF
j_call: TRBJ2-2
v_call: TRBV7-3
d_call: NA
clone_size: many

cdr3_nt: TGTGCCTCCCGAGAGGCCTCTGGGGCCAACGTCCTGACTTTC
cdr3_aa: CASREASGANVLTF
j_call: TRBJ2-6
v_call: TRBV15
d_call: NA
clone_size: NA

cdr3_nt: TGCAGTGCGCGAGCTAGCGGGAGGATCCACTCCTACAATGAGCAGTTCTTC
cdr3_aa: CSARASGRIHSYNEQFF
j_call: TRBJ2-1
v_call: TRBV20-1
d_call: TRBD2
clone_size: many

cdr3_nt: TGTGCCAGCAGTTCCACGCGACTAGCGGGAGGAAACGAGCAGTACTTC
cdr3_aa: CASSSTRLAGGNEQYF
j_call: TRBJ2-7
v_call: TRBV28
d_call: TRBD2
clone_size: many

cdr3_nt: TGCAGCGTTGACCCGGGACGGGGCAGCAATGAGCAGTTCTTC
cdr3_aa: CSVDPGRGSNEQFF
j_call: TRBJ2-1
v_call: TRBV29-1
d_call: NA
clone_size: NA

cdr3_nt: TGTGCCAGCAGTCAGACTCCGGGACTCTCTAGTAACTATGGCTACACCTTC
cdr3_aa: CASSQTPGLSSNYGYTF
j_call: TRBJ1-2
v_call: TRBV27
d_call: NA
clone_size: few

cdr3_nt: TGTGCCAGCAGCCGAAGGGGGGAATTGGGTACGCAGTATTTT
cdr3_aa: CASSRRGELGTQYF
j_call: TRBJ2-3
v_call: TRBV4-2
d_call: NA
clone_size: few

cdr3_nt: TGTGCCAGCAGCCTCCACCCTAGCGGCGCAGCTAACAACAATGAGCAGTTCTTC
cdr3_aa: CASSLHPSGAANNNEQFF
j_call: TRBJ2-1
v_call: TRBV11-1
d_call: TRBD2
clone_size: few

cdr3_nt: TGTGCCAGCAGCGCGGGACAGGTCGAGTTCTTC
cdr3_aa: CASSAGQVEFF
j_call: TRBJ2-1
v_call: TRBV6-6
d_call: TRBD1
clone_size: many